A single sample gave rise to the 21 T cell receptor beta chains below, sequenced in a study of shared clonotypes between healthy human individuals. Clones were sequenced by immunoSEQ multiplex PCR, and TCRdb holds only the in-frame ones, with some missing. Of some 320,000 clones listed, roughly 87% were seen once; the top ten hold around 15%. Sequenced material: memory CD8+ T cells sorted from blood. Subset given: CD45RO+ cells pooled with CCR7-negative TemRA cells. These receptors were taken from a man between 18 and 35 years old in good health.

V usage is TRBV19 and J usage is TRBJ1-5, with 7 bases that match TRBD1. The CDR3 loop spans 13 amino acids. CDR1 and CDR2 from the germline V gene are LNHDA and SQIVND (reference sequence). J lost 5 bases, V lost 8 bases, and 6 bases had no gene match. The chain's CDR3 is CASSTGAHQPQHF. CDR3 in DNA: TGTGCCAGTTCAACAGGGGCCCATCAGCCCCAGCATTTT.

The chain has TRBV18 and TRBJ2-1, with 8 nucleotides matching TRBD2. CDR1 is KGHSH, CDR2 LQKENI, per germline. V was pared by 2 bases and J by 4 bases, with 4 bases of the junction left unmatched. This CDR3 is built from 15 residues. The CDR3 protein is CASSPTLAAYNEQFF. CDR3 sequence (DNA): TGTGCCAGCTCACCAACACTAGCGGCATACAATGAGCAGTTCTTC.

The chain couples TRBV7-9 to TRBJ1-5; tentatively, D is TRBD1 (6 bases). Germline V gives CDR1 SEHNR, CDR2 FQNEAQ (reference sequence). The CDR3 has 15 residues. V was pared by 4 bases and J by 5 bases, with 15 bases between. CDR3 sequence (DNA): TGTGCCAGCAGCTCCCAAACAGGGAGGGATCAGCCCCAGCATTTT. It translates to CASSSQTGRDQPQHF.

The genes are TRBV27 and TRBJ2-7, with D tentatively TRBD2 (6 bases). Per the germline V gene, CDR1 is MNHEY and CDR2 is SMNVEV (reference sequence). Trimming shortened V by 3 bases and J by 4 bases, and 16 bases separated the two germline ends. This CDR3 has 15 amino acids. The CDR3 coding sequence is TGTGCCAGCAGTTTGGGAGCGGGCGCCTTATACGAGCAGTACTTC. Amino acids: CASSLGAGALYEQYF.

A single count supports this clone. The rearrangement links TRBV7-9 to TRBJ2-4; TRBD1 agrees at 10 bases. Looked up from germline, CDR1 is SEHNR and CDR2 is FQNEAQ (reference sequence). J lost 1 base, V lost 3 bases, and 0 bases had no gene match. The CDR3 is made up of 15 amino acids. CDR3 loop: CASSLGQGAKNIQYF. The CDR3 coding sequence is TGTGCCAGCAGCTTGGGACAGGGGGCCAAAAACATTCAGTACTTC.

This sequence joins TRBV19 and TRBJ1-4; the match to TRBD1 covers 9 bases. V trimming: 7 bases; J trimming: 10 bases; junction bases outside the gene matches: 13. The V gene's germline CDR1 is LNHDA and CDR2 SQIVND (reference sequence). The CDR3 spans 15 residues. CDR3 sequence reads: CASIPRTGANGKLFF. CDR3 nucleotides: TGTGCCAGTATTCCACGGACAGGGGCGAACGGAAAACTGTTTTTT.

V is TRBV5-3 and J is TRBJ1-6; D gene unclear. TRBV5-3 is an ORF, with its function uncertain. This CDR3 has 16 residues. Trimming shortened V by 4 bases and J by 0 bases, and 11 bases separated the two germline ends. The CDR3: CARSPPQYSYNSPLHF. CDR3 sequence (DNA): TGTGCCAGAAGCCCCCCCCAATACTCCTATAATTCACCCCTCCACTTT.

The genes are TRBV9 and TRBJ2-1; TRBD2 aligns across 11 bases. Losses at the gene ends were 2 bases for V and 8 bases for J; bases not matched to a gene: 3. The germline V gene encodes CDR1 SGDLS and CDR2 YYNGEE. The CDR3 runs to 14 residues. CDR3 bases: TGTGCCAGCAGCGTTAGCGGGGGGGCGGATGAGCAGTTCTTC. This encodes CASSVSGGADEQFF.

The chain combines TRBV11-2 with TRBJ2-5; D is undetermined. The V gene lost 4 bases and the J gene lost 5 bases, with 8 bases spanning the gap. This CDR3 is built from 12 residues. Germline V gene lookup returns CDR1 SGHAT and CDR2 FQNNGV. The CDR3 loop reads CASSSLKETQYF. In DNA form, the CDR3 reads TGTGCCAGCAGCTCCCTGAAGGAGACCCAGTACTTC. The whole variable domain, filled in from reference TRBV11-2 and TRBJ2-5, reads EAGVAQSPRYKIIEKRQSVAFWCNPISGHATLYWYQQILGQGPKLLIQFQNNGVVDDSQLPKDRFSAERLKGVDSTLKIQPAKLEDSAVYLCASSSLKETQYFGPGTRLLVL.

The DNA for the CDR3 is TGTGCCAGCAGCTTAGGGACTAGCGGTCGGGAGCAGTTCTTC. Translation: CASSLGTSGREQFF. The genes are TRBV7-9 and TRBJ2-1, with 10 nucleotides matching TRBD2. Looked up from germline, CDR1 is SEHNR and CDR2 is FQNEAQ (reference sequence). V gave up 1 base and J gave up 10 bases; unmatched junction bases: 4. The CDR3 sequence is 14 residues long.

The V call is TRBV7-9, the J call TRBJ1-6; tentative D call: TRBD1 (6 bases). The V gene lost 9 bases and the J gene lost 10 bases, with 13 bases spanning the gap. CDR1 is SEHNR and CDR2 is FQNEAQ in the germline V gene (reference sequence). This CDR3 has 12 residues. Here the CDR3 reads CASQGIGSPLHF. The CDR3 DNA is TGTGCCAGTCAGGGGATAGGATCACCCCTCCACTTT.

The chain carries TRBV5-6 and TRBJ2-3; D might be TRBD2 (6 bases). The CDR3 loop spans 15 amino acids. Trimming left V 0 bases short and J 1 base short, with 9 bases between. Germline CDR1 and CDR2: SGHDT and YYEEEE. The CDR3 reads CASSLATGGTDTQYF. The CDR3 DNA reads as TGTGCCAGCAGCTTGGCGACGGGGGGCACAGATACGCAGTATTTT.

The chain carries TRBV27 and TRBJ2-3; 8 nucleotides agree with TRBD2. The ends lost 5 bases at V and 2 bases at J; junction bases unmatched: 12. Germline V CDR1 and CDR2: MNHEY, SMNVEV (reference sequence). This CDR3 region has 17 residues. The DNA of the CDR3 is TGTGCCAGCAGTCCCTCAGCGGGGGAGATGTTCACAGATACGCAGTATTTT. This gives the protein CASSPSAGEMFTDTQYF.

The chain has TRBV7-9 and TRBJ2-6, with a weak D call TRBD2 (5 bases). This CDR3 region has 11 residues. V was cut by 10 bases and J by 10 bases, with 11 bases left in between. Germline lookup yields CDR1 SEHNR and CDR2 FQNEAQ (reference sequence). The CDR3: CAKEAENVLTF. In DNA form, the CDR3 reads TGTGCCAAGGAGGCAGAGAACGTCCTGACTTTC.

The chain uses TRBV7-8 and TRBJ1-1, with D uncertain. V gave up 4 bases and J gave up 3 bases, with 6 bases separating them. CDR1 SGHVS and CDR2 FQNEAQ come from the germline V gene. The CDR3 loop spans 12 amino acids. The CDR3 nucleotides read TGTGCCAGCAGCTACAAACACACTGAAGCTTTCTTT. It specifies CASSYKHTEAFF.

The chain uses TRBV5-6 and TRBJ2-5; a possible D gene is TRBD2 (5 bases). V shed 4 bases and J shed 7 bases, with 23 bases lying between them. The CDR3 covers 16 residues. Germline V CDR1 and CDR2: SGHDT, YYEEEE. The CDR3 protein is CASSGKLLGLLGTQYF. CDR3 nucleotide sequence: TGTGCCAGCAGCGGGAAACTCCTAGGGTTACTAGGGACCCAGTACTTC.

This rearrangement joins TRBV6-1 to TRBJ2-7; a possible D gene is TRBD1 (5 bases). CDR3 length: 15 residues. In germline, CDR1 is MNHNS, CDR2 SASEGT. The ends were cut back, 0 bases at V and 3 bases at J, with 12 bases in the middle. CDR3 sequence: CASSEAVPQGYEQYF. CDR3 sequence (DNA): TGTGCCAGCAGTGAAGCGGTTCCCCAGGGCTACGAGCAGTACTTC.

The chain links TRBV7-2 to TRBJ1-2; no reliable D call. CDR1 and CDR2 (germline): SGHTA, FQGNSA. V lost 5 bases to trimming and J lost 0 bases, with 10 bases between them. This CDR3 region has 14 residues. CDR3 protein: CASSPRAANYGYTF. The CDR3 DNA sequence: TGTGCCAGCAGCCCCCGCGCGGCTAACTATGGCTACACCTTC.

The V call is TRBV6-1, the J call TRBJ1-1; no firm D call. The CDR3 consists of 16 residues. Trimming removed 3 bases from V and 1 base from J, with 15 bases in between. Germline loops: CDR1 MNHNS, CDR2 SASEGT. The CDR3 DNA is TGTGCCAGCAGTGACTTTAGGTTTCAGGCGAACACTGAAGCTTTCTTT. This translates into CASSDFRFQANTEAFF.

This sequence joins TRBV25-1 and TRBJ2-5; D may match TRBD1 or TRBD2 (6 bases each). Germline V lookup: CDR1 MGHDK, CDR2 SYGVNS. The CDR3 sequence is 14 residues long. V lost 3 bases, J lost 5 bases, and 13 bases lay in between. The CDR3, as DNA: TGTGCCAGCAGTGATGTGGGGGGCGAGGAGACCCAGTACTTC. It is translated as CASSDVGGEETQYF.

The chain employs TRBV6-5 and TRBJ2-7, with unresolved D. CDR1 is MNHEY and CDR2 is SVGAGI in the germline V gene. The CDR3 has 11 amino acids. Trimming removed 0 bases at V and 6 bases at J, with 3 bases between. CDR3 DNA: TGTGCCAGCAGTTACTCGAGCGAGCAGTACTTC. Amino acid sequence: CASSYSSEQYF.